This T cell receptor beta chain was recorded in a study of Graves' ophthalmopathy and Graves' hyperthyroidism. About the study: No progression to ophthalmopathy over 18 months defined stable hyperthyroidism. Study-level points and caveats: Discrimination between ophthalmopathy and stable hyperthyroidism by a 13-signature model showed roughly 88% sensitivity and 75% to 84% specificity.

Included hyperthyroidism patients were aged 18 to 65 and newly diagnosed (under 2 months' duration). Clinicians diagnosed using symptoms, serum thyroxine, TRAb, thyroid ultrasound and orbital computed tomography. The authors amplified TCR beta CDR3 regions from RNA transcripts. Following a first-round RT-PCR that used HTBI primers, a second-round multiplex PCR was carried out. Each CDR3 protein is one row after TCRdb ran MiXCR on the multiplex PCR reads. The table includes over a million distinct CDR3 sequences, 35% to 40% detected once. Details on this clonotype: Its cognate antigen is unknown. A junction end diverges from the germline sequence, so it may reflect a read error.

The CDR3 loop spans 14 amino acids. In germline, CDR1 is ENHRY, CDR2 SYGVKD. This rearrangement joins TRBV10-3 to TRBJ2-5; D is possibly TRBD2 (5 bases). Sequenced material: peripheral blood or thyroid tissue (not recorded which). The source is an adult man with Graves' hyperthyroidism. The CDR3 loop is CASSPMVGIETQYF. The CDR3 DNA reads TGTGCCAGCAGTCCTATGGTCGGGATAGAGACCCAGTACTTC.